These 6 T cell receptor beta chains came from one sample sequenced in a study of regulatory T cells in long-lasting Graves disease. Sample time point: newly diagnosed GD, antithyroid drugs for less than 3 months. After RNA was extracted from PBMCs, the TCR library was made from it. HTBI primers from iRepertoire and Arm-PCR of CDR3 regions yielded the TCR beta libraries. TCRdb re-analysed the multiplex PCR reads in MiXCR, keeping a single row per CDR3 protein. The sample lists approximately 460,000 distinct CDR3 sequences; about 15% were seen once. The same data also went into a second study, on T cells in Graves' hyperthyroidism and ophthalmopathy.

The specimen comprised peripheral blood mononuclear cells (PBMCs), sampled at new diagnosis, from a patient treated with antithyroid drugs. All receptors derive from a woman under 40 with Graves disease.

As regards this clonotype: A read error may explain this, as a much larger clone is one base away. This chain connects TRBV6-6 to TRBJ1-2; D may be TRBD1 (5 bases). Per the germline V gene, CDR1 is MNHNY and CDR2 is SVGAGI (reference sequence). This CDR3 has 15 amino acids. Trimming pared 0 bases from V and 6 bases from J, leaving 14 bases between. Here the CDR3 reads CASSYSVRDPHGYTF. The CDR3 DNA reads as TGTGCCAGCAGTTACTCGGTGAGGGACCCTCATGGCTACACCTTC.

This clonotype was observed a few times. The chain links TRBV6-1 to TRBJ2-3; D is unclear. V gave up 7 bases and J gave up 0 bases, with 14 bases separating them. Germline V gene lookup returns CDR1 MNHNS and CDR2 SASEGT. The CDR3 loop spans 15 amino acids. Here the CDR3 DNA reads TGTGCCAGCACCCGAGGTGCCCCTAGCACAGATACGCAGTATTTT. This encodes CASTRGAPSTDTQYF.

A single count supports this clonotype. With a much larger clone just one base away, this may be a read error. The chain combines TRBV5-1 with TRBJ2-2; 7 bases map to TRBD2. Germline CDR1 and CDR2: SGHRS and YFSETQ. The CDR3 length is 15 residues. CDR3 nucleotide sequence: TGCGTCAGCACCAAAGCGGGGACTCTAAACGGGGAGCTGTTTTTT. Its translation is CVSTKAGTLNGELFF.

The table lists this clonotype with many counts. For the CDR3, the DNA is TGTGCCAGCAGTTTGCCTCGGGGGACGCCGAGGACTGAAGCTTTCTTT. Protein product: CASSLPRGTPRTEAFF. The chain employs TRBV12-3 or TRBV12-4 and TRBJ1-1, with D possibly TRBD1 on 5 matching bases. The V and J ends lost 3 bases and 5 bases respectively, with 19 bases between them. The CDR3 length is 16 residues.

This clonotype was counted ten times or more. The chain uses TRBV7-9 and TRBJ2-3; no reliable D call. The length of the CDR3 is 14 residues. V was clipped by 5 bases and J by 1 base, with 10 bases between them. Germline values: CDR1 SEHNR, CDR2 FQNEAQ (reference sequence). The CDR3 here is CASSRTGGTDTQYF. The CDR3, as DNA: TGTGCCAGCAGCCGGACCGGAGGCACAGATACGCAGTATTTT.

At least ten counts were recorded for this clonotype. This chain links TRBV12-5 with TRBJ2-1; D unresolved. The CDR3 consists of 13 residues. Germline V CDR1 and CDR2: LGHNT, FRNRAP. The V and J ends lost 1 base and 10 bases respectively, with 11 bases between them. In DNA form, the CDR3 reads TGTGCTAGTGGTTTGGGATCTCGTTTAGAGCAGTTCTTC. Amino acid sequence: CASGLGSRLEQFF.